The 13 T cell receptor beta chains given below trace back to one sample, sequenced in a study of shared clonotypes between healthy human individuals. Data came from immunoSEQ multiplex PCR; TCRdb stores just in-frame clones and leaves some out. The sample lists roughly 2.2 million clones; about 90% were seen once. The sample was naive CD4+ T cells from PBMCs. Subset: CD45RA+ positively selected. The source of these receptors is a man between 18 and 35 years old in good health. Some clones in this sample may be carry-over from other donors' samples.

This chain links TRBV29-1 with TRBJ2-7; D could derive from TRBD1 or TRBD2 (5 bases each). CDR1 is SQVTM and CDR2 is ANQGSEA in the germline V gene. Trimming cost V 5 bases and J 7 bases, with 15 bases left between them. The CDR3 runs to 12 residues. The CDR3 reads CSVSRDGREQYF. The CDR3 nucleotides read TGCAGCGTTAGCCGGGACGGCCGAGAGCAGTACTTC.

The chain is built from TRBV29-1 and TRBJ2-2, with a tentative D call TRBD2 (6 bases). From germline, CDR1 is SQVTM and CDR2 ANQGSEA. The germline V and J ends were trimmed by 1 base and 7 bases, with 16 bases remaining between them. The CDR3 extends over 15 amino acids. CDR3: CSVEVEGVGFGELFF. Here the CDR3 DNA reads TGCAGCGTTGAAGTGGAGGGAGTTGGCTTCGGGGAGCTGTTTTTT.

The chain is built from TRBV7-2 and TRBJ2-3; D perhaps matches TRBD1 (6 bases). The CDR3 runs to 15 residues. Germline CDR1 reads SGHTA; CDR2 reads FQGNSA. Deletions cut 5 bases from V and 1 base from J, with 13 bases between. The CDR3 sequence is CASSTGLVGTDTQYF. In nucleotides, the CDR3 is TGTGCCAGCAGCACAGGGTTGGTCGGCACAGATACGCAGTATTTT.

The rearrangement links TRBV27 to TRBJ2-2, with TRBD1 matching over 8 bases. V was clipped by 10 bases and J by 3 bases; unmatched bases: 10. The CDR3 is 15 amino acids. Germline values: CDR1 MNHEY, CDR2 SMNVEV (reference sequence). The CDR3 region is CATSLRTGHTGELFF. In DNA, the CDR3 is TGTGCCACCTCTCTGAGGACAGGGCACACCGGGGAGCTGTTTTTT.

The chain joins TRBV27 to TRBJ2-7; D uncertain. The CDR3 sequence is 15 residues long. V shed 1 base and J shed 4 bases, with 14 bases lying between them. CDR1 is MNHEY and CDR2 is SMNVEV in the germline V gene (reference sequence). This chain's CDR3 is CASSLFGSLPYEQYF. The CDR3 DNA sequence: TGTGCCAGCAGTTTATTCGGGTCCCTTCCTTACGAGCAGTACTTC.

V gene TRBV5-1 combines with J gene TRBJ2-1; TRBD1 is a possible D gene (5 bases). Trimming shortened V by 1 base and J by 7 bases, and 15 bases separated the two germline ends. The germline V gene encodes CDR1 SGHRS and CDR2 YFSETQ. The CDR3 covers 15 residues. The CDR3 spells CASSLRAGLVNEQFF. The CDR3 DNA follows: TGCGCCAGCAGCTTGAGGGCAGGGCTGGTAAATGAGCAGTTCTTC.

A note on this clone: At the DNA level, this CDR3 is encoded by other sequences in the same sample as well. DNA of the CDR3: TGTGCCAGCAGTTTGGCAGGGGGCAATCAGCCCCAGCATTTT. This gives the protein CASSLAGGNQPQHF. This chain joins TRBV28 and TRBJ1-5; the D gene is possibly TRBD1 (6 bases). Per germline, CDR1 MDHEN and CDR2 SYDVKM. V shed 3 bases and J shed 2 bases, with 8 bases lying between them. The CDR3 length is 14 residues.

This clone was detected once. The same CDR3 also results from other DNA sequences found in this sample. The chain employs TRBV27 and TRBJ1-5; the D is unclear. The germline V gene encodes CDR1 MNHEY and CDR2 SMNVEV (reference sequence). This CDR3 has 14 amino acids. V gave up 2 bases and J gave up 3 bases, with 8 bases separating them. CDR3 sequence: CASSLLGSNQPQHF. In nucleotides, the CDR3 is TGTGCCAGCAGTTTACTGGGTTCCAATCAGCCCCAGCATTTT.

CDR3 bases: TGTGCCAGCAGTTTATTCCGACGGACCTCCTACGAGCAGTACTTC. It encodes CASSLFRRTSYEQYF. V gene TRBV28 combines with J gene TRBJ2-7; no firm D call. This CDR3 is built from 15 residues. Trimming left V 1 base short and J 0 bases short, with 10 bases between. The germline V gene encodes CDR1 MDHEN and CDR2 SYDVKM.

This clone was seen only once. V usage is TRBV7-2 and J usage is TRBJ2-1; TRBD2 aligns across 10 bases. Trimming took 2 bases from V and 9 from J; bases not matched to a gene: 7. The CDR3 is 15 residues long. The germline V gene has CDR1 SGHTA and CDR2 FQGNSA. The CDR3 DNA reads TGTGCCAGCAGCTTACTAGCGGGAGTAACCAGTGAGCAGTTCTTC. This codes for CASSLLAGVTSEQFF.

This clone occurred once. The chain recombines TRBV25-1 with TRBJ1-5, with D tentatively TRBD1 (5 bases). This CDR3 has 12 residues. V was clipped by 5 bases and J by 7 bases, with 9 bases between them. CDR1 is MGHDK and CDR2 is SYGVNS in the germline V gene. The CDR3 loop reads CASSTGYQPQHF. The CDR3 DNA sequence: TGTGCCAGCAGTACAGGCTACCAGCCCCAGCATTTT.

The genes are TRBV5-1 and TRBJ2-7, with 9 bases matching TRBD1. The junction had 9 bases not matched to a gene; V was cut back by 7 bases and J by 7 bases. The germline V gene encodes CDR1 SGHRS and CDR2 YFSETQ. This CDR3 has 13 amino acids. The CDR3 region is CASRGQGSGEQYF. The CDR3 DNA reads TGCGCCAGCCGCGGACAGGGGTCTGGGGAGCAGTACTTC. The full variable domain, its missing parts supplied by reference TRBV5-1 and TRBJ2-7, is KAGVTQTPRYLIKTRGQQVTLSCSPISGHRSVSWYQQTPGQGLQFLFEYFSETQRNKGNFPGRFSGRQFSNSRSEMNVSTLELGDSALYLCASRGQGSGEQYFGPGTRLTVT.

The count of this clone is one. The CDR3 is CASSYGALGNQPQHF. Here the CDR3 DNA reads TGTGCCAGCAGTTATGGGGCGCTTGGCAATCAGCCCCAGCATTTT. V is TRBV7-9 and J is TRBJ1-5; the D gene is possibly TRBD1 (5 bases). V was shortened by 6 bases and J by 2 bases, with 14 bases between the two germline ends. The CDR3 is made up of 15 amino acids. The germline gives CDR1 SEHNR, CDR2 FQNEAQ (reference sequence).